The clone carrying this T cell receptor beta chain has a count of ten or more. As it was prepared, the TCRbeta library received unique molecular identifiers. TCRdb re-derived calls from the PCR reads in MiXCR, one entry per CDR3 protein. Of roughly 120,000 distinct CDR3 sequences in the sample, 10% to 13% were seen once. This specimen comes from a study of T-cell reconstitution after alpha-beta-depleted transplantation in children. The CDR3 runs to 14 residues. The V and J ends lost 3 bases and 2 bases respectively, with 10 bases between them. The sample here was PBMCs, taken before TCRalphabeta/CD19-depleted stem cell transplant. The TCR originated in a boy younger than 10 with acute lymphoblastic leukemia, due to receive a stem cell transplant. The V gene is TRBV12-3 or TRBV12-4, the J gene TRBJ2-5; TRBD1 or TRBD2 may be the D gene (5 bases each). CDR3 DNA: TGTGCCAGCAGTTTGGGGACGGCGCAAGAGACCCAGTACTTC. It codes for CASSLGTAQETQYF.